The clone carrying this T cell receptor beta chain has a count of ten or more. Its specificity is not known. This sample stems from a study of T-cell reconstitution after alpha-beta-depleted transplantation in children. V was pared by 8 bases and J by 7 bases, with 8 bases of the junction left unmatched. CDR1 and CDR2 from the germline V gene are ENHRY and SYGVKD. The CDR3 contains 12 residues. Researchers prepared the TCRbeta library using unique molecular identifiers, the study reports. TCRdb reprocessed the PCR reads with MiXCR, giving one entry per CDR3 protein. The table lists roughly 670,000 distinct CDR3 sequences, around 12% of them singletons, with around 0.79% in the top ten. Whole-study results and caveats: T-cell numbers and diversity, one year after transplant, stemmed largely from T cells that were newly produced. Expanded clones from the graft, numbering several hundred, reportedly supplied alpha-beta T cells about two months after transplant. The high TCRbeta diversity at day 60 in some patients came from surviving recipient T cells and thymic progenitors.

This clonotype was obtained from a girl aged 2-10 years with congenital amegakaryocytic thrombocytopenia, due to receive a stem cell transplant. The sequences come from PBMCs, collected before TCRalphabeta/CD19-depleted stem cell transplant. V and J are TRBV10-3 and TRBJ2-7; 7 bases match TRBD1. This CDR3 reads CAIGQELREQYF. In DNA, the CDR3 is TGTGCCATCGGACAGGAACTACGAGAGCAGTACTTC.